The source of this TCR beta chain is a study of blood T cells in healthy people across ages (dated by TCRdb to between 2014 and 2017). As for the study more broadly: In model experiments, template switching captured about one uniquely barcoded TCR beta cDNA molecule for every two T cells. To avoid experimental bias, donors of different ages were randomly spread across the sequencing lanes. Age-related changes in TCR beta repertoire diversity were measured in the study by deep sequencing normalized with unique cDNA molecular identifiers. For two donors (one aged 18 to 29 and one aged 80 or older), the study analyzed two additional independent replicas of 1 million unique cDNA reads from the same blood draw. The donors were split into four age groups: young (average 16 years), middle-aged (39), aged (roughly 65) and long-lived (approximately 80).

Systemically healthy Caucasian individuals from Russia, approximately 39 in total and aged roughly 6 to 100 years, were included as donors. Approximately 9.3 milliliters of peripheral blood were collected from each donor into EDTA-treated Vacutainer tubes. PBMCs were isolated by Ficoll-Paque density-gradient centrifugation, with at least 6 million obtained per sample. Trizol reagent was used to extract total RNA from the PBMCs, yielding at least 6 micrograms per sample. For every donor, flow cytometry on a PBMC aliquot measured the percentage of naive CD45RAhigh/CD27high T cells. On the study overall, not on this receptor specifically: A strong correlation was found between observed TCR beta diversity and the percentage of naive T cells measured by flow cytometry. Total diversity estimates from one million sequenced T cells were considered lower bounds and underestimates. Observed TCR beta diversity per million T cells fell roughly linearly with age, and a significant reduction was already apparent by age roughly 40. Because profiling used bulk unsorted PBMCs, naive and antigen-experienced compartments could not be compared conclusively. The long-lived group showed more naive CD4+ T cells, fewer expanded clones and increased TCR diversity than the aged group, suggesting age selection. Because the CMV infection status of the donors was unknown, age-related changes in expanded clonotypes may potentially have been confounded.

CDR3 length: 14 amino acids, cysteine to phenylalanine. Of all the DNA, just the CDR3 is kept, 42 bases in frame from base 1. The CDR1 and CDR2 encoded by the germline V gene are SGDLS and YYNGEE. At the junction V is shortened by 0 bases and J by 7 bases, with 11 bases in between. Remarks on this clonotype: No antigen is known for it. No qualities accompany the bases; no much larger clone lies one base away.

Receptor libraries were prepared by 5' RACE. The instrument was an Illumina HiSeq 2500. A second roughly 6 to 12 cycle PCR used a sample-barcoded 5' primer and a J-beta primer mix. A unique molecular identifier was introduced onto each TCR beta cDNA molecule by a template-switch 5' adaptor carrying 12 random nucleotides. At least 3 million CDR3-containing paired-end reads were obtained from each sample. All of the RNA was converted into first-strand cDNA using the Mint cDNA synthesis kit, with a TRBC-specific oligonucleotide serving as the primer. All cDNA was treated with uracil-DNA glycosylase and then went through a first 18-cycle PCR with the universal primers M1SS and BC2_uni_R. Under the source paper's analysis protocol: For normalization, 1 million high-quality reads, each with a distinct molecular identifier, were randomly selected from each sample. Instead of being binned into consensus sequences, reads with shared molecular identifiers were discarded. MiTCR, run with a Q25 quality threshold and the strictest error-elimination algorithm, handled CDR3 identification, clonotype clustering and error correction. Lower-bound total TCR beta diversity was estimated with a nonparametric unseen species model using Euler transformation. TCRdb cleaned the public reads at Q25 with fastp, built clones with MiXCR and kept in-frame beta chains. Identical CDR3 protein sequences are pooled into one entry, listed with their most common genes and DNA. TCRdb, not the original authors, processed these V and J calls. This sample is represented by just over 800,000 distinct CDR3 sequences; 62% of them were singletons. The leading ten clones occupy around a quarter of the sample.

The TCR was taken from a man aged 25 to 40 in good health. The chain was built from TRBV9 and TRBJ2-1; confidence is insufficient to name the D gene. Sequenced input: blood. The CDR3 is CASSVEGLRNEQFF. The DNA is as follows: TGTGCCAGCAGCGTAGAGGGCTTGAGAAATGAGCAGTTCTTC. The full variable domain, completed from the reference TRBV9 and TRBJ2-1 proteins outside the CDR3, reads DSGVTQTPKHLITATGQRVTLRCSPRSGDLSVYWYQQSLDQGLQFLIQYYNGEERAKGNILERFSAQQFPDLHSELNLSSLELGDSALYFCASSVEGLRNEQFFGPGTRLTVL.